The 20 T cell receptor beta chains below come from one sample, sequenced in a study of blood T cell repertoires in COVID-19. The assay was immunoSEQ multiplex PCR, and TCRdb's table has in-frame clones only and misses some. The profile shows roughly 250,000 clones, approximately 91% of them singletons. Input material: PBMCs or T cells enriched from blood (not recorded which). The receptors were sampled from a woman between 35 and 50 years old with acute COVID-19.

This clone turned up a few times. As DNA, the CDR3 is TGTGCCAGCGGAAGGCAGGCAGGAAACACTGAAGCTTTCTTT. Encoded protein: CASGRQAGNTEAFF. The chain links TRBV2 to TRBJ1-1; no definite D call. This CDR3 is 14 amino acids long. Trimming left V 8 bases short and J 2 bases short, with 15 bases between. Germline V lookup: CDR1 SNHLY, CDR2 FYNNEI.

CDR3 in DNA: TGTGCCAGCCGTAACGGGGTACAGGGTCAGCCCCAGCATTTT. Translation gives CASRNGVQGQPQHF. This chain connects TRBV6-1 to TRBJ1-5; D is perhaps TRBD1 (6 bases). Germline loops: CDR1 MNHNS, CDR2 SASEGT. V was pared by 8 bases and J by 6 bases, with 17 bases between. The CDR3 is made up of 14 amino acids.

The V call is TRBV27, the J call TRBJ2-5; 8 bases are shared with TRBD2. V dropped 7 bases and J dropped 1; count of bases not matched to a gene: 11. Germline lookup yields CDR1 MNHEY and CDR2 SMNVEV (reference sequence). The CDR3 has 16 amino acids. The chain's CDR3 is CASIRNPTSAQETQYF. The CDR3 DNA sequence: TGTGCCAGCATCCGAAACCCGACTAGCGCCCAAGAGACCCAGTACTTC.

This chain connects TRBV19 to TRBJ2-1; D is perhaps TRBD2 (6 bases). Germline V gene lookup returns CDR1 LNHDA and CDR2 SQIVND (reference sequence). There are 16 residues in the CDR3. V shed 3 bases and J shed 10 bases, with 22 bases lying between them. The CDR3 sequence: CASSMAVAAGIQEQFF. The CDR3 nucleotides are TGTGCCAGTAGTATGGCCGTAGCGGCGGGGATTCAGGAGCAGTTCTTC.

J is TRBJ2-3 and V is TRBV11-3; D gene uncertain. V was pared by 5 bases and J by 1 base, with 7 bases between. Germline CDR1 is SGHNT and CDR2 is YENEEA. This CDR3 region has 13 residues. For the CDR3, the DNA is TGTGCCAGCAGCATGGAGCGCACAGATACGCAGTATTTT. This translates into CASSMERTDTQYF.

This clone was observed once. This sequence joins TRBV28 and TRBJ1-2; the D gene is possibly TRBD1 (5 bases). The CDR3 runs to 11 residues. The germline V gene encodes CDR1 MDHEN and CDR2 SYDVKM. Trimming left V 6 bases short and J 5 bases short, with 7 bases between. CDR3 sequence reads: CASRKGYGYTF. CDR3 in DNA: TGTGCCAGCAGGAAGGGGTATGGCTACACCTTC.

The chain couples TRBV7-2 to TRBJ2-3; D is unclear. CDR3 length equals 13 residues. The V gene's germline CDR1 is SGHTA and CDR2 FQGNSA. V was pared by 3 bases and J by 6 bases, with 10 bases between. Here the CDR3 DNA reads TGTGCCAGCAGCTTGGCTGGGCTTGATACGCAGTATTTT. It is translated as CASSLAGLDTQYF.

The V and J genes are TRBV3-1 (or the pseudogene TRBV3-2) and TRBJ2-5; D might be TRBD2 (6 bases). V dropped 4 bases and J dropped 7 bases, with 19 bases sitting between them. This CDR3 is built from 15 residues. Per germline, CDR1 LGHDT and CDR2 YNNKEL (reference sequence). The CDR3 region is CASSRRGGGERTQYF. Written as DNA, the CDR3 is TGTGCCAGCAGCCGACGCGGCGGCGGGGAGCGGACCCAGTACTTC.

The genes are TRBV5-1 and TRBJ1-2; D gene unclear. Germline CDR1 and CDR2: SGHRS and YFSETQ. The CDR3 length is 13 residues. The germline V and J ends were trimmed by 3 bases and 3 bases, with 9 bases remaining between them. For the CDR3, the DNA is TGCGCCAGCAGCTCCCGGGTCGACTATGGCTACACCTTC. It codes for CASSSRVDYGYTF.

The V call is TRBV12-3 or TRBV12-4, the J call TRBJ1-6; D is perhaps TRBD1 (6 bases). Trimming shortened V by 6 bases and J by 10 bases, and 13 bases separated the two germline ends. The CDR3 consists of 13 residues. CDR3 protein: CASRVTGNSPLHF. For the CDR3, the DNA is TGTGCCAGCAGAGTCACAGGGAACTCACCCCTCCACTTT.

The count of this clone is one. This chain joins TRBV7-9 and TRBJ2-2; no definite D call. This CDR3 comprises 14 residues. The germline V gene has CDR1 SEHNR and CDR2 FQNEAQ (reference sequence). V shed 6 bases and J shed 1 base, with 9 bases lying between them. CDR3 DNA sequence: TGTGCCAGCAGTCTCGACAAGAACACCGGGGAGCTGTTTTTT. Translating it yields CASSLDKNTGELFF.

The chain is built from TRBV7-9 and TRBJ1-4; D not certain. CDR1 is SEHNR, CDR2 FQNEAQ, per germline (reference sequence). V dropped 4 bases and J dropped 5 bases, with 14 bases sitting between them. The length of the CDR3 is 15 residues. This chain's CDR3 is CASSSNGIQNEKLFF. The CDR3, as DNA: TGTGCCAGCAGCTCCAACGGTATACAGAATGAAAAACTGTTTTTT.

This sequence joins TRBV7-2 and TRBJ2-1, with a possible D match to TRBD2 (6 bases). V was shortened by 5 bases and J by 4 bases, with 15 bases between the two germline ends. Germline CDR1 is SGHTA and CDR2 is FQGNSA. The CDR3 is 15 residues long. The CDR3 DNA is TGTGCCAGCAGCGGAGGGCCTGAGGCTTACAATGAGCAGTTCTTC. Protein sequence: CASSGGPEAYNEQFF.

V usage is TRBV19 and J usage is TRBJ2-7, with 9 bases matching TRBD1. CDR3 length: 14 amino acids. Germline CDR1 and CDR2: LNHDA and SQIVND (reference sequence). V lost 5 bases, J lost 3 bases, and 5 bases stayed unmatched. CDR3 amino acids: CASSLGTGSYEQYF. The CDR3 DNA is TGTGCCAGTAGTCTGGGGACAGGGAGCTACGAGCAGTACTTC.

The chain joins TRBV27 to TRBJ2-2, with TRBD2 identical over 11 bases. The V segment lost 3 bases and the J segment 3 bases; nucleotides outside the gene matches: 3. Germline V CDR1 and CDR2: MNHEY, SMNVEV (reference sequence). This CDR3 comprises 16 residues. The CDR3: CASSFLAGGDTGELFF. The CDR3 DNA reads TGTGCCAGCAGTTTCTTAGCGGGGGGGGACACCGGGGAGCTGTTTTTT.

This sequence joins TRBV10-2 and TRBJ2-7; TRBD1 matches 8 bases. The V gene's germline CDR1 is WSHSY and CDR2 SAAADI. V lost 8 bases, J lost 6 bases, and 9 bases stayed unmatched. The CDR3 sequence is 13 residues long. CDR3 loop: CASRQGQEREQYF. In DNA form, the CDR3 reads TGCGCCAGCCGCCAGGGACAGGAGCGCGAGCAGTACTTC.

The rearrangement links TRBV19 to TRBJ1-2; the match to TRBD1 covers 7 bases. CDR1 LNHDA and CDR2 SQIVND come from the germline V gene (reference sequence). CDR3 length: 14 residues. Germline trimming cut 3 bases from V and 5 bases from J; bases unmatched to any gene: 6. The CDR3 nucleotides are TGTGCCAGTAGTATGGGGGACAGAATTTATGGCTACACCTTC. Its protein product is CASSMGDRIYGYTF.

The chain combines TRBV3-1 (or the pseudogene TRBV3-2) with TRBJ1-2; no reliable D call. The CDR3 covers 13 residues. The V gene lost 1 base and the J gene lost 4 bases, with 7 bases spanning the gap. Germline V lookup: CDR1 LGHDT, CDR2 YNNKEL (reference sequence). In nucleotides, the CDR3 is TGTGCCAGCAGCCAAGTCACTTTCTATGGCTACACCTTC. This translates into CASSQVTFYGYTF.

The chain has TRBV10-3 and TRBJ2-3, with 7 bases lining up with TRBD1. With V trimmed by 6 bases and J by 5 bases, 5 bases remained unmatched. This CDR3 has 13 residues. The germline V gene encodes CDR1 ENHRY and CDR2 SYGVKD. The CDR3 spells CAIRTGIGDTQYF. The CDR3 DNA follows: TGTGCCATCAGGACAGGGATTGGAGATACGCAGTATTTT.

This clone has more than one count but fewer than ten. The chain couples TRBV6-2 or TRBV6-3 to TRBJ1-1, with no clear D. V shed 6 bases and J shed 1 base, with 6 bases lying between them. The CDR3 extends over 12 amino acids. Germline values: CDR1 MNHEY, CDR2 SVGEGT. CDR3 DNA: TGTGCCAGCAGCCGACAGAACACTGAAGCTTTCTTT. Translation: CASSRQNTEAFF.